The 21 T cell receptor beta chains presented below share a single source sample, sequenced in a study of T cells in Graves' hyperthyroidism and ophthalmopathy (dated by TCRdb to about 2019). Libraries were built with multiplex PCR. Sequencing instrument: Illumina HiSeq 2000. The TCR beta CDR3 regions were amplified from RNA transcripts. The first round of RT-PCR for the TCR CDR3 was performed with the HTBI primer set and the Qiagen OneStep RT-PCR kit. In TCRdb, the public reads were trimmed at Q25 with fastp and aligned with MiXCR, with productive beta chains retained. Identical CDR3 proteins give one entry, which carries the most common genes and DNA. The sample yields 300,000 to 450,000 distinct CDR3 sequences; around 25% were counted once. The ten top clones hold about 70% of the sample. Sample: blood. The source of these receptors is a man aged 50 to 60 with Graves' hyperthyroidism.

Concerning this clonotype: One end of the junction varies from germline; a read error may be responsible. The genes are TRBV7-7 and TRBJ2-1, with 14 bases aligning to TRBD2. Germline V gives CDR1 SSHAT, CDR2 FNYEAQ (reference sequence). This CDR3 is 15 amino acids long. The CDR3 DNA reads as TGTGCTAGCAGCGAAGGGACTAGCGGGAGAGGTGAGCAGTTCTTC. Translation: CASSEGTSGRGEQFF.

There are many counts of this clonotype. The chain couples TRBV4-1 to TRBJ2-3, with D perhaps TRBD2 (6 bases). The V end lost 1 base, the J end lost 1 base, and 15 bases lay between the germline ends. This CDR3 comprises 17 residues. Germline V gives CDR1 MGHRA, CDR2 YSYEKL. In nucleotides, the CDR3 is TGCGCCAGCAGCCAAGGCGGAGCGGGCGGGGGCACAGATACGCAGTATTTT. This encodes CASSQGGAGGGTDTQYF.

This clonotype occurred many times. This chain uses TRBV20-1 with TRBJ2-5, with D possibly being TRBD1 or TRBD2 (5 bases each). This CDR3 has 11 amino acids. With 2 bases removed from V and 5 bases from J, the gap between germline ends came to 6 bases. Germline CDR1 and CDR2: DFQATT and SNEGSKA (reference sequence). The DNA for the CDR3 is TGCAGTGCTAGATGGGGGGAGACCCAGTACTTC. It codes for CSARWGETQYF.

This clonotype was found a few times. The rearrangement joins TRBV12-3 or TRBV12-4 to TRBJ1-5; 7 bases agree with TRBD1. This CDR3 has 16 amino acids. V lost 0 bases and J lost 4; bases outside the gene matches: 6. CDR3 region: CASSLAGTAGNQPQHF. The CDR3 nucleotides are TGTGCCAGCAGTTTAGCGGGGACAGCGGGAAATCAGCCCCAGCATTTT.

The chain combines TRBV19 with TRBJ2-1; weak D call: TRBD2 (6 bases). The germline V gene has CDR1 LNHDA and CDR2 SQIVND (reference sequence). V gave up 8 bases and J gave up 3 bases, with 14 bases separating them. This CDR3 region has 14 residues. Here the CDR3 reads CASGRGLHYNEQFF. The CDR3 bases are TGTGCCAGTGGAAGGGGACTCCACTACAATGAGCAGTTCTTC.

This clonotype showed up many times. The rearrangement joins TRBV12-3 or TRBV12-4 to TRBJ2-7; weak D call: TRBD2 (6 bases). The CDR3 is 13 residues long. V lost 2 bases and J lost 4, with 9 bases in between. CDR3 sequence (DNA): TGTGCCAGCAGTTTAAGACTAGAATACGAGCAGTACTTC. It codes for CASSLRLEYEQYF.

This clonotype was observed many times. The V call is TRBV6-2 or TRBV6-3, the J call TRBJ2-5, with D possibly matching TRBD2 (5 bases). Germline values: CDR1 MNHEY, CDR2 SVGEGT. Trimming removed 5 bases at V and 1 base at J, with 14 bases between. This CDR3 has 15 amino acids. The CDR3 DNA reads as TGTGCCAGCAGTCTCCTAGGGCGGGTCCAAGAGACCCAGTACTTC. Amino acid sequence: CASSLLGRVQETQYF.

The chain joins TRBV5-1 to TRBJ2-3; D is unresolved. Trimming removed 6 bases at V and 7 bases at J, with 15 bases between. This CDR3 is 13 amino acids long. Germline values: CDR1 SGHRS, CDR2 YFSETQ. CDR3 in amino acids: CASKEAGFHTQYF. The CDR3 DNA follows: TGCGCCAGCAAAGAAGCCGGTTTCCATACGCAGTATTTT.

This chain joins TRBV25-1 and TRBJ2-5, with D maybe TRBD2 (6 bases). The CDR3 is 16 residues long. V was trimmed by 4 bases and J by 2 bases, leaving 17 bases between them. Germline CDR1 and CDR2: MGHDK and SYGVNS. CDR3 amino acids: CASSVGGISAQETQYF. The CDR3 DNA follows: TGTGCCAGCAGTGTTGGCGGGATAAGTGCGCAAGAGACCCAGTACTTC.

This clonotype appeared many times. The chain employs TRBV28 and TRBJ2-3; 7 positions match TRBD1. Germline CDR1 reads MDHEN; CDR2 reads SYDVKM. The CDR3 covers 14 residues. Unmatched junction bases numbered 4, after V lost 1 base and J lost 6 bases. Here the CDR3 reads CASSLSGQQDTQYF. The DNA for the CDR3 is TGTGCCAGCAGTTTATCGGGACAGCAGGATACGCAGTATTTT.

Ten or more counts support this clonotype. The chain couples TRBV29-1 to TRBJ1-1, with D perhaps matching TRBD1 (6 bases). V was pared by 4 bases and J by 7 bases, with 10 bases between. The CDR3 sequence is 11 residues long. Germline values: CDR1 SQVTM, CDR2 ANQGSEA. This CDR3 is CSVGGLSEAFF. For the CDR3, the DNA is TGCAGCGTTGGGGGGCTGAGTGAAGCTTTCTTT.

This clonotype was counted a few times. V usage is TRBV5-1 and J usage is TRBJ1-2; D uncertain. Germline CDR1 and CDR2: SGHRS and YFSETQ. Trimming removed 0 bases from V and 7 bases from J, with 13 bases in between. The CDR3 length is 14 residues. CDR3 bases: TGCGCCAGCAGCTTGGGTTCAGAATTACGTGGCTACACCTTC. Its protein product is CASSLGSELRGYTF.

This clonotype was seen at least ten times. The rearrangement links TRBV18 to TRBJ2-2; D gene uncertain. The germline CDR1 and CDR2 sequences are KGHSH and LQKENI. V lost 3 bases, J lost 4 bases, and 12 bases lay in between. The CDR3 is made up of 15 amino acids. CDR3 in amino acids: CASSPFEESTGELFF. CDR3 DNA: TGTGCCAGCTCACCGTTCGAGGAGAGCACCGGGGAGCTGTTTTTT. The full variable domain, in which reference TRBV18 and TRBJ2-2 provide the parts outside the CDR3, is NAGVMQNPRHLVRRRGQEARLRCSPMKGHSHVYWYRQLPEEGLKFMVYLQKENIIDESGMPKERFSAEFPKEGPSILRIQQVVRGDSAAYFCASSPFEESTGELFFGEGSRLTVL.

The J gene is TRBJ2-2, the V gene TRBV7-2; no firm D call. CDR1 and CDR2 from the germline V gene are SGHTA and FQGNSA. The CDR3 contains 14 residues. V was trimmed by 2 bases and J by 3 bases, leaving 7 bases between them. CDR3 in DNA: TGTGCCAGCAGCTTAAATGTTTACACCGGGGAGCTGTTTTTT. This sequence encodes CASSLNVYTGELFF. The full variable domain, its missing parts supplied by reference TRBV7-2 and TRBJ2-2, is GAGVSQSPSNKVTEKGKDVELRCDPISGHTALYWYRQSLGQGLEFLIYFQGNSAPDKSGLPSDRFSAERTGGSVSTLTIQRTQQEDSAVYLCASSLNVYTGELFFGEGSRLTVL.

This clonotype was observed a handful of times. The J gene is TRBJ2-6, the V gene TRBV28; D remains ambiguous. The CDR3 sequence is 12 residues long. Germline loops: CDR1 MDHEN, CDR2 SYDVKM. V was pared by 8 bases and J by 5 bases, with 7 bases between. CDR3 sequence: CASLNWANVLTF. The CDR3, as DNA: TGTGCCAGCCTCAACTGGGCCAACGTCCTGACTTTC. The full variable domain, rest sourced from reference TRBV28 and TRBJ2-6, is DVKVTQSSRYLVKRTGEKVFLECVQDMDHENMFWYRQDPGLGLRLIYFSYDVKMKEKGDIPEGYSVSREKKERFSLILESASTNQTSMYLCASLNWANVLTFGAGSRLTVL.

In this sample, this clonotype turned up many times. The chain links TRBV20-1 to TRBJ2-3; D is perhaps TRBD2 (6 bases). CDR1 is DFQATT, CDR2 SNEGSKA, per germline (reference sequence). This CDR3 is 15 amino acids long. Trimming pared 0 bases from V and 1 base from J, leaving 11 bases between. CDR3 protein: CSARESGWGTDTQYF. In DNA form, the CDR3 reads TGCAGTGCTAGAGAAAGCGGGTGGGGCACAGATACGCAGTATTTT.

This chain joins TRBV4-1 and TRBJ2-6, with a tentative D call TRBD2 (5 bases). Looked up from germline, CDR1 is MGHRA and CDR2 is YSYEKL. Trimming shortened V by 4 bases and J by 0 bases, and 19 bases separated the two germline ends. CDR3 size: 19 residues. DNA for the CDR3: TGCGCCAGCAGCCGGTTCGCCCCCGGACGGGACTCTGGGGCCAACGTCCTGACTTTC. Protein product: CASSRFAPGRDSGANVLTF.

This clonotype was detected ten times or more. The V gene is TRBV11-2, the J gene TRBJ2-7; 11 bases align to TRBD1. The CDR3 length is 17 residues. V lost 2 bases to trimming and J lost 2 bases; unmatched junction nucleotides: 8. Germline V CDR1 and CDR2: SGHAT, FQNNGV. The CDR3 DNA is TGTGCCAGCAGCTTAAACGAGGACAGGGGGCGAACCTACGAGCAGTACTTC. Translated: CASSLNEDRGRTYEQYF.

This clonotype occurred many times. In nucleotides, the CDR3 is TGTGCCAGCAGCGCAGGAACGGCGCTATACAATGAGCAGTTCTTC. It specifies CASSAGTALYNEQFF. The gene calls are TRBV7-3 and TRBJ2-1; D call uncertain. The germline V gene encodes CDR1 SGHTA and CDR2 FQGTGA. There are 15 residues in the CDR3. With 5 bases removed from V and 4 bases from J, the gap between germline ends came to 15 bases.

The rearrangement uses TRBV28 and TRBJ2-5; 7 bases agree with TRBD2. The CDR3 loop spans 16 amino acids. V was pared by 4 bases and J by 3 bases, with 11 bases of the junction left unmatched. The germline V gene encodes CDR1 MDHEN and CDR2 SYDVKM. The CDR3 coding sequence is TGTGCCAGCAGTTCCCCAGGGTCGGGGGGTAAAGAGACCCAGTACTTC. Its translation is CASSSPGSGGKETQYF.

This chain links TRBV5-1 with TRBJ2-2; 10 bases are a match to TRBD1. Germline V gene data show CDR1 as SGHRS and CDR2 as YFSETQ. V shed 4 bases and J 6 bases; nucleotides not matched to a gene: 9. The CDR3 loop spans 16 amino acids. The CDR3 reads CASSALTGGSPGELFF. The CDR3, as DNA: TGCGCCAGCAGCGCATTGACAGGGGGCAGTCCCGGGGAGCTGTTTTTT.